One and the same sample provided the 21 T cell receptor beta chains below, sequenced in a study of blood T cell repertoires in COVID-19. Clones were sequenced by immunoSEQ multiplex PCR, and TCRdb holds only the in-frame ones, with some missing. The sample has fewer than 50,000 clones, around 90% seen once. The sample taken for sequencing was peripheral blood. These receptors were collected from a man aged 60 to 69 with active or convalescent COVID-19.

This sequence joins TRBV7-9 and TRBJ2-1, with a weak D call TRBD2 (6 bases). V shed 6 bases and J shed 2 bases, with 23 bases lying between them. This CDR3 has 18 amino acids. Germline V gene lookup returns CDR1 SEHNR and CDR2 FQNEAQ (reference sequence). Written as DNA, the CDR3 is TGTGCCAGCAGGGACTTTAGCGGTCCTAGCTCCGCCTACAATGAGCAGTTCTTC. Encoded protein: CASRDFSGPSSAYNEQFF.

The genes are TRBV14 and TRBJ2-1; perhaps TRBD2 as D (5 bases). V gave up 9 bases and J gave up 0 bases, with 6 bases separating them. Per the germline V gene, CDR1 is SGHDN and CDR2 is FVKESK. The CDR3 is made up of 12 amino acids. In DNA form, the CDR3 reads TGTGCCAGGGGGAGCTCCTACAATGAGCAGTTCTTC. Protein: CARGSSYNEQFF.

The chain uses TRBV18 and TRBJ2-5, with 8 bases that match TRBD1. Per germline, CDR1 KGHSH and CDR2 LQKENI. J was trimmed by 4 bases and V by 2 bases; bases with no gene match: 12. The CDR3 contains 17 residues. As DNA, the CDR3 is TGTGCCAGCTCACCAGACAGGACAGGGCACCCCGCAGAGACCCAGTACTTC. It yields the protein CASSPDRTGHPAETQYF.

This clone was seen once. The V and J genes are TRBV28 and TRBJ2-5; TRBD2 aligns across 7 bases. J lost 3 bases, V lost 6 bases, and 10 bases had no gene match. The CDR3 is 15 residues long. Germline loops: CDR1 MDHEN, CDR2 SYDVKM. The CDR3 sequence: CASSSPTSRKETQYF. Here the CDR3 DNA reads TGTGCCAGCAGCTCCCCGACTAGCCGAAAAGAGACCCAGTACTTC.

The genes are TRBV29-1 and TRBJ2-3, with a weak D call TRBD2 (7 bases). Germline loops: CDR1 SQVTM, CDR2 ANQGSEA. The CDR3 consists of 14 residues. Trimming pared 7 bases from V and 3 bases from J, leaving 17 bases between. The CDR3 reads CSALSGGSTDTQYF. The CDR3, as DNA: TGCAGCGCCCTGTCGGGGGGCTCTACAGATACGCAGTATTTT.

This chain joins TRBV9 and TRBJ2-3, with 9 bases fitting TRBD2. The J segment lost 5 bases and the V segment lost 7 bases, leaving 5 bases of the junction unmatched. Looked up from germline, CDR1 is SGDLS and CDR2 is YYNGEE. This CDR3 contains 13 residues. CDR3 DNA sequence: TGTGCCAGCGGTAGCGGGAGCGGAGATACGCAGTATTTT. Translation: CASGSGSGDTQYF.

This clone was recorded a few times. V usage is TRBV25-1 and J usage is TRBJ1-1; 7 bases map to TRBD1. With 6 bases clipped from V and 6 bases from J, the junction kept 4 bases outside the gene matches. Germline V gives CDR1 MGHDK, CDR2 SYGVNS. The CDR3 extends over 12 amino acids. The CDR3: CASSRQGAEAFF. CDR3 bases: TGTGCCAGCAGCAGACAGGGAGCTGAAGCTTTCTTT.

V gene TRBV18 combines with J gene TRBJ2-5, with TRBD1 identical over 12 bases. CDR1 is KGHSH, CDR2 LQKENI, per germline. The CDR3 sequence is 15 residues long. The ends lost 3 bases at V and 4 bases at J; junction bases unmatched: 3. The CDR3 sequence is CASSPGQGAGETQYF. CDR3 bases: TGTGCCAGCTCACCGGGACAGGGGGCGGGAGAGACCCAGTACTTC. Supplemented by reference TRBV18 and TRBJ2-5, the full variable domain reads NAGVMQNPRHLVRRRGQEARLRCSPMKGHSHVYWYRQLPEEGLKFMVYLQKENIIDESGMPKERFSAEFPKEGPSILRIQQVVRGDSAAYFCASSPGQGAGETQYFGPGTRLLVL.

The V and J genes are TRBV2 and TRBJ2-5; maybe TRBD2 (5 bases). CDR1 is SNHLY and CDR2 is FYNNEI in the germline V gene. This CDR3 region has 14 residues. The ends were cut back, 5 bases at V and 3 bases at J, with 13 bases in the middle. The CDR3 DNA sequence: TGTGCCAGCAGTCCCTGGCGGGCGGAAGAGACCCAGTACTTC. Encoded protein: CASSPWRAEETQYF.

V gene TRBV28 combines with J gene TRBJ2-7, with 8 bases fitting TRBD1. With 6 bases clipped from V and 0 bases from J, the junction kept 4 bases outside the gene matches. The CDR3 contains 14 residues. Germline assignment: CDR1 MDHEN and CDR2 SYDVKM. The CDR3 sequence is CASRRTGNSYEQYF. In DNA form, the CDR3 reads TGTGCCAGCAGGCGGACAGGGAACTCCTACGAGCAGTACTTC.

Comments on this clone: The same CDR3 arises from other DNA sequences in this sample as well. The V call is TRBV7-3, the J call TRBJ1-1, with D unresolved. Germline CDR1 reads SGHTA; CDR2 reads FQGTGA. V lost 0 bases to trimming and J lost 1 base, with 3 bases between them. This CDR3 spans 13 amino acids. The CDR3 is CASSLTANTEAFF. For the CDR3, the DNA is TGTGCCAGCAGCTTAACGGCGAACACTGAAGCTTTCTTT.

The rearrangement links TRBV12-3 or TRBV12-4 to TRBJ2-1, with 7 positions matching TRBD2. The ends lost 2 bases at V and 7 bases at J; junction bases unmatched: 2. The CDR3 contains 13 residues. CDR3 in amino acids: CASSLTSANEQFF. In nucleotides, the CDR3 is TGTGCCAGCAGTTTAACTAGCGCAAATGAGCAGTTCTTC.

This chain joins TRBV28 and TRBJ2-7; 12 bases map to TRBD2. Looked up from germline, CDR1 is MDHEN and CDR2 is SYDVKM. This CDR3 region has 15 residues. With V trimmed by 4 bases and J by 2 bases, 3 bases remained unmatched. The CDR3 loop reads CASSWGLAGTYEQYF. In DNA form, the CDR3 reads TGTGCCAGCAGTTGGGGACTAGCGGGTACCTACGAGCAGTACTTC.

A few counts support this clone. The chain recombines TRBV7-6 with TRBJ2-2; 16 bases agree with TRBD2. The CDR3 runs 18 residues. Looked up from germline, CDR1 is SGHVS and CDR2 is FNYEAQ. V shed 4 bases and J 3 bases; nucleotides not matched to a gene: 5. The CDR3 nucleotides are TGTGCCAGCAGCTACGGGACTAGCGGGAGGGCCGACACCGGGGAGCTGTTTTTT. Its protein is CASSYGTSGRADTGELFF.

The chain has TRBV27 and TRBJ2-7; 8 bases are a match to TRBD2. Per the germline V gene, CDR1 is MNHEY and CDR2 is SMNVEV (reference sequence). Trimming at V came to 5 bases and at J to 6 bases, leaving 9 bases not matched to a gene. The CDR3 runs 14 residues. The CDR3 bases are TGTGCCAGCAGTCTACGGGGGGGCTGGGGCGAGCAGTACTTC. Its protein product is CASSLRGGWGEQYF.

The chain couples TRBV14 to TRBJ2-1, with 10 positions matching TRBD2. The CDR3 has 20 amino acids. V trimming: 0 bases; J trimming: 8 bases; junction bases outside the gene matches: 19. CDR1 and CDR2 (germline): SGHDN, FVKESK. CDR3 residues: CASSQDWVSPQGLAFDEQFF. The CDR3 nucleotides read TGTGCCAGCAGCCAAGATTGGGTGTCACCCCAGGGACTAGCGTTTGATGAGCAGTTCTTC.

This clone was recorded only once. This chain's CDR3 is CSVILAGLDTQYF. The CDR3 DNA follows: TGCAGCGTTATCCTAGCGGGATTAGATACGCAGTATTTT. The chain joins TRBV29-1 to TRBJ2-3, with 9 positions matching TRBD2. The V and J ends lost 5 bases and 5 bases, in that order; junction bases with no gene match: 5. This CDR3 comprises 13 residues. Germline CDR1 SQVTM, CDR2 ANQGSEA.

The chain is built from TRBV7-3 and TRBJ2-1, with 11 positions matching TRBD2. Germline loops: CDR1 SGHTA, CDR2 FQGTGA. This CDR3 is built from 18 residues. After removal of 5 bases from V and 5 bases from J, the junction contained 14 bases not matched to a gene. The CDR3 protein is CASSLGTSGFNRDNEQFF. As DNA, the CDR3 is TGTGCCAGCAGCCTCGGGACTAGCGGCTTCAATCGGGACAATGAGCAGTTCTTC.

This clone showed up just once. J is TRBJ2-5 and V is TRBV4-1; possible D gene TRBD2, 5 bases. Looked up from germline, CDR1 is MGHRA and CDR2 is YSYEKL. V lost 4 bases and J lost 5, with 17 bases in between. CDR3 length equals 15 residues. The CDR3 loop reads CASSLGGLRGETQYF. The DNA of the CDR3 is TGCGCCAGCAGCCTCGGCGGGCTTCGCGGGGAGACCCAGTACTTC.

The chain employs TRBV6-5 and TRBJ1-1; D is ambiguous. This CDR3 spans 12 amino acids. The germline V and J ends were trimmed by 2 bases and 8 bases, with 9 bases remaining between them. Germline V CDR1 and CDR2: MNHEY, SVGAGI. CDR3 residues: CASSYGAGEAFF. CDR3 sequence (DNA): TGTGCCAGCAGTTACGGCGCGGGAGAAGCTTTCTTT.

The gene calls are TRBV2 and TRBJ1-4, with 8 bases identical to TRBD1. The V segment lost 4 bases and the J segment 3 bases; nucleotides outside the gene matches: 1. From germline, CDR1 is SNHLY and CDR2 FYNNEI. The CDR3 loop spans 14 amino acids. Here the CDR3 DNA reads TGTGCCAGCAGTGTGGACAGGGCTAATGAAAAACTGTTTTTT. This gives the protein CASSVDRANEKLFF.